The rows below give T cell receptor beta chains drawn from one sample of a study of radiotherapy plus CTLA-4 blockade in lung cancer. This table comes from immunoSEQ multiplex PCR, and its TCRdb copy is limited to in-frame clones, with some not included. This sample has tens of thousands of clones, with 70% to 80% found just once. The sequencing here drew on peripheral blood, taken from a patient treated with radiotherapy plus ipilimumab. The receptors shown here come from a human donor with non-small cell lung cancer who had a complete response to radiotherapy plus ipilimumab. CDR3s include the opening cysteine and the closing phenylalanine or tryptophan. The order of the fields is V gene, CDR3 length, clone size, D gene, J gene, CDR3 DNA, CDR3 protein. D genes are given only for firm matches. Not every row has a clone size; where given, it reads once, few, many or a size class.

TRBV6-1	14	-	-	TRBJ2-7	TGTGCCAGCAGTGAAAGGCCAGGGTACTACGAGCAGTACTTC	CASSERPGYYEQYF
TRBV11-3	16	-	TRBD2	TRBJ2-1	TGTGCCAGTTCACGAGGGACTAGCGGGGGGGCCCGTGAGCAGTTCTTC	CASSRGTSGGAREQFF
TRBV7-9	14	many	-	TRBJ1-2	TGTGCCAGCAGCCCGGGAACCCAGAAGGATGGCTACACCTTC	CASSPGTQKDGYTF
TRBV7-3	16	-	TRBD2	TRBJ2-2	TGTGCCAGCAGCTTAATAGCGGGAGTGGGGACCGGGGAGCTGTTTTTT	CASSLIAGVGTGELFF
TRBV30	13	once	-	TRBJ1-5	TGTGCCTGGAGTGCAAAGACAGATCAGCCCCAGCATTTT	CAWSAKTDQPQHF
TRBV7-9	18	-	-	TRBJ2-2	TGTGCCAGCAGCTTATCCATGTCCTTAGGGGGGAACACCGGGGAGCTGTTTTTT	CASSLSMSLGGNTGELFF
TRBV6-1	14	-	-	TRBJ2-3	TGTGCCAGCAAACCGACACTTAGCACAGATACGCAGTATTTT	CASKPTLSTDTQYF
TRBV29-1	16	-	TRBD1	TRBJ1-2	TGCAGCGTCGGACATGGACAGGACTCCTCTAACTATGGCTACACCTTC	CSVGHGQDSSNYGYTF
TRBV28	14	-	TRBD1	TRBJ2-7	TGTGCCAGCAGTCCCGACAGGGTCTACAACGAGCAGTACTTC	CASSPDRVYNEQYF
TRBV4-3	15	-	TRBD1	TRBJ2-4	TGCGCCAGCAGCCAGCGACAGGGATCGTCGCAGATTCAGTACTTC	CASSQRQGSSQIQYF
TRBV14	14	few	TRBD1	TRBJ1-1	TGTGCCAGAAGACAGGGGGCTTTTAGTGCTGAAGCTTTCTTT	CARRQGAFSAEAFF
TRBV30	14	-	-	TRBJ2-5	TGTGCCTGGAGCTCGTGGTCGGGCCAAGAGACCCAGTACTTC	CAWSSWSGQETQYF
TRBV5-4	16	-	-	TRBJ2-3	TGTGCCAGCAGCTTGGGGGCGCGGAGGAGCACAGATACGCAGTATTTT	CASSLGARRSTDTQYF
TRBV19	14	-	-	TRBJ1-2	TGTGCCAGTAGTATATCTGCCGGCGGCTATGGCTACACCTTC	CASSISAGGYGYTF
TRBV10-3	15	-	TRBD1	TRBJ1-3	TGTGCCAGCCAGGGACAGGTGGAACAAAGGAACACCATATATTTT	CASQGQVEQRNTIYF
TRBV10-3	14	-	TRBD1	TRBJ2-7	TGTGCCATCAGCCAATCGGGACAGGGGGCCGAGCAGTACTTC	CAISQSGQGAEQYF
TRBV28	22	-	-	TRBJ2-2	TGTGCCAGCAGTTCGGGTTTCGGTAGTTGGAGGGCCCATCAACCTAACACCGGGGAGCTGTTTTTT	CASSSGFGSWRAHQPNTGELFF
TRBV18	16	-	TRBD1	TRBJ1-4	TGTGCCAGCTCACCACGAGGAGGGGGCGCGAGGGAAAAACTGTTTTTT	CASSPRGGGAREKLFF
TRBV6-5	15	-	TRBD1	TRBJ2-7	TGTGCCAGCAGTTACTCGGACAGGGAGGCGTACGAGCAGTACTTC	CASSYSDREAYEQYF
TRBV21-1	16	-	-	TRBJ2-6	TGTGCCAGCAGCAAAATCACAGAGACTGGGGCCAACGTCCTGACTTTC	CASSKITETGANVLTF
TRBV29-1	11	-	-	TRBJ1-1	TGCAGCGTACAGGGAAACACTGAAGCTTTCTTT	CSVQGNTEAFF
TRBV6-5	15	-	TRBD1	TRBJ2-7	TGTGCCAGCAGTTATGGGGGGACAGGGGACTACGAGCAGTACTTC	CASSYGGTGDYEQYF
TRBV9	14	-	TRBD2	TRBJ2-7	TGTGCCAGCAGCGCGAGGGACTATACCTACGAGCAGTACTTC	CASSARDYTYEQYF
TRBV5-8	18	-	TRBD1	TRBJ1-3	TGTGCCAGCAGCTTGCTTTTGGACAGGGGCATCTCTGGAAACACCATATATTTT	CASSLLLDRGISGNTIYF
TRBV30	15	few	-	TRBJ1-5	TGTGCCTGGAGTGTAGCAGGGGCCGCCCCTCAGCCCCAGCATTTT	CAWSVAGAAPQPQHF
TRBV10-2	14	-	TRBD2	TRBJ2-7	TGCGCCGGAAAGTATAGCGGGAGAAGCTACGAGCAGTACTTC	CAGKYSGRSYEQYF
TRBV11-1	15	-	TRBD1	TRBJ2-5	TGTGCCAGCAGCAACCGCCGGGACAGGGAGGAGACCCAGTACTTC	CASSNRRDREETQYF
TRBV6-5	14	-	-	TRBJ1-4	TGTGCCAGCAGCCGAACACGGAGTAATGAAAAACTGTTTTTT	CASSRTRSNEKLFF
TRBV19	16	-	-	TRBJ2-6	TGTGCCAGTAGTACGATACAGGTCTCTGGGGCCAACGTCCTGACTTTC	CASSTIQVSGANVLTF
TRBV7-2	10	-	-	TRBJ1-2	TGTGCCAGCCGTCTCAGTGGCTACACCTTC	CASRLSGYTF
TRBV19	16	-	TRBD1	TRBJ1-6	TGTGCCAGTAGTACTCTACAGGGGGTTTCGGATTCACCCCTCCACTTT	CASSTLQGVSDSPLHF
TRBV6-5	15	once	TRBD1	TRBJ1-6	TGTGCCAGCAAAATCGGGACAGTTTATAATTCACCCCTCCACTTT	CASKIGTVYNSPLHF
TRBV15	16	-	TRBD1	TRBJ2-7	TGTGCCACCAGCAGACCTCAGGGGACAGGGTCCTCTGGGCAGTACTTC	CATSRPQGTGSSGQYF
TRBV15	13	-	-	TRBJ1-3	TGTGCCACCAGGTTGAGCTCTGGAAACACCATATATTTT	CATRLSSGNTIYF
TRBV30	14	once	TRBD1	TRBJ1-2	TGTGCCTGGAGTGCCAGACAGGGGGCCTTTGGCTACACCTTC	CAWSARQGAFGYTF
TRBV5-1	21	-	TRBD2	TRBJ2-7	TGCGCCAGCAGCGGGGGGCGAAACGGGACTAGCGGGACCGAATTGAAGTACGAGCAGTACTTC	CASSGGRNGTSGTELKYEQYF
TRBV7-9	15	-	-	TRBJ2-5	TGTGCCAGCAGCGTAATGGGACAACCCCAAGAGACCCAGTACTTC	CASSVMGQPQETQYF
TRBV27	13	once	-	TRBJ2-2	TGTGCCAGCAGTTTATACGGGACCGGGGAGCTGTTTTTT	CASSLYGTGELFF
TRBV29-1	13	-	-	TRBJ2-3	TGCAGCGAAACGGGACAACTCACAGATACGCAGTATTTT	CSETGQLTDTQYF
TRBV18	19	-	-	TRBJ1-5	TGTGCCAGCTCACCACGATCTTCGGCCGAGACTTATAGCAATCAGCCCCAGCATTTT	CASSPRSSAETYSNQPQHF
TRBV18	17	-	TRBD2	TRBJ2-7	TGTGCCAGCTCACCAGTAACTAGCGGGGGGATTTCCTATGAGCAGTACTTC	CASSPVTSGGISYEQYF
TRBV4-3	15	-	TRBD1	TRBJ2-7	TGCGCCAGCAGCCATCGGACAGGTCCCCTCTACGAGCAGTACTTC	CASSHRTGPLYEQYF
TRBV30	15	-	-	TRBJ1-1	TGTGCCTGGAGTGTACAAACCGGGTCGGGCACTGAAGCTTTCTTT	CAWSVQTGSGTEAFF
TRBV29-1	12	-	-	TRBJ2-1	TGCAGCGTGTTCCCTCCCTACAATGAGCAGTTCTTC	CSVFPPYNEQFF